This TCR beta chain was found in a study of shared clonotypes between healthy human individuals. Across the whole study: Every donor yielded three CD4 naive, three CD4 memory, two CD8 naive and one CD8 memory plate.

This CDR3 has 15 amino acids. V lost 0 bases to trimming and J lost 4 bases, with 11 bases between them. Germline CDR1 is SGDLS and CDR2 is YYNGEE. The assay was immunoSEQ multiplex PCR, and TCRdb's table has in-frame clones only and misses some. Of about 2.4 million clones listed, over 85% are singletons. The gene calls are TRBV9 and TRBJ2-1, with D uncertain. The TCR originated in a man in his late teens or twenties in good health. Some clones in this sample may be carry-over from other donors' samples. The sequencing input was naive CD4+ T cells from PBMCs. Subset reported: CD45RA+ positively selected. The CDR3, as DNA: TGTGCCAGCAGCGTAGCCGGGCTCCATTACAATGAGCAGTTCTTC. This gives the protein CASSVAGLHYNEQFF. The whole variable domain, filled in from reference TRBV9 and TRBJ2-1, reads DSGVTQTPKHLITATGQRVTLRCSPRSGDLSVYWYQQSLDQGLQFLIQYYNGEERAKGNILERFSAQQFPDLHSELNLSSLELGDSALYFCASSVAGLHYNEQFFGPGTRLTVL.